The 17 T cell receptor beta chains reported below all come from one sample, sequenced in a study of regulatory T cells in long-lasting Graves disease. Time point reported: persistent/refractory GD, antithyroid drugs over 5 years with positive TRAb. The TCR library used RNA extracted from PBMCs. CDR3-region Arm-PCR and iRepertoire HTBI primers produced the TCR beta libraries. TCRdb processed the multiplex PCR reads anew with MiXCR; each CDR3 protein has one entry. The sample contains around 400,000 distinct CDR3 sequences, about 20% of which appear only once. The sample consisted of peripheral blood mononuclear cells (PBMCs), taken when the disease was refractory, from a patient treated with antithyroid drugs. All receptors derive from a female donor with Graves disease.

The genes are TRBV5-1 and TRBJ2-7; D unclear. V lost 3 bases, J lost 5 bases, and 12 bases lay in between. CDR3 length: 13 residues. Germline V gene lookup returns CDR1 SGHRS and CDR2 YFSETQ. The CDR3: CASSSIDDNEQYF. The CDR3 DNA is TGCGCCAGCAGCTCTATCGATGACAACGAGCAGTACTTC.

V gene TRBV12-3 or TRBV12-4 combines with J gene TRBJ2-7, with 11 bases aligning to TRBD2. Losses at the gene ends were 3 bases for V and 4 bases for J; bases not matched to a gene: 11. This CDR3 has 17 residues. The CDR3: CASSFGSLLAGAYEQYF. CDR3 coding DNA: TGTGCCAGCAGTTTCGGGTCCCTACTAGCGGGAGCTTACGAGCAGTACTTC.

The chain combines TRBV6-2 or TRBV6-3 with TRBJ1-1; no definite D call. The length of the CDR3 is 13 residues. V shed 2 bases and J shed 4 bases, with 8 bases lying between them. CDR1 is MNHEY and CDR2 is SVGEGT in the germline V gene. As DNA, the CDR3 is TGTGCCAGCAGTTACGTACAGATCACTGAAGCTTTCTTT. This gives the protein CASSYVQITEAFF.

This clonotype was seen at least ten times. This sequence joins TRBV15 and TRBJ1-2; TRBD1 aligns across 8 bases. Germline trimming cut 1 base from V and 8 bases from J; bases unmatched to any gene: 3. The CDR3 consists of 13 residues. In germline, CDR1 is LNHNV, CDR2 YYDKDF (reference sequence). CDR3 amino acids: CATSRADRGGYTF. CDR3 nucleotide sequence: TGTGCCACCAGCAGAGCAGACAGGGGCGGCTACACCTTC.

The sample holds a few counts of this clonotype. This CDR3 is CASSYFLASTYEQYF. DNA of the CDR3: TGTGCCAGCAGTTACTTCCTAGCGTCAACCTACGAGCAGTACTTC. The chain is built from TRBV6-2 or TRBV6-3 and TRBJ2-7; the D gene is possibly TRBD2 (6 bases). CDR1 and CDR2 from the germline V gene are MNHEY and SVGEGT. V lost 1 base and J lost 2, with 12 bases in between. There are 15 residues in the CDR3.

The genes are TRBV7-2 and TRBJ2-5; tentative D call: TRBD1 (6 bases). CDR1 and CDR2 from the germline V gene are SGHTA and FQGNSA. CDR3 size: 16 residues. Trimming took off 5 bases at V and 5 bases at J, with 21 bases between the two ends. CDR3 loop: CASSPRTDYRLETQYF. The DNA of the CDR3 is TGTGCCAGCAGCCCCCGGACAGACTATCGTTTGGAGACCCAGTACTTC.

This clonotype came up many times. The V gene is TRBV5-5, the J gene TRBJ1-2; weak D call: TRBD1 (5 bases). Trimming shortened V by 1 base and J by 4 bases, and 11 bases separated the two germline ends. There are 14 residues in the CDR3. Germline lookup yields CDR1 SGHKS and CDR2 YYEKEE (reference sequence). The CDR3 DNA follows: TGTGCCAGCAGCTTGTTTGGGGCGGGCTATGGCTACACCTTC. Translating gives CASSLFGAGYGYTF.

Concerning this clonotype itself: A much bigger clone sits one base away, suggesting this may be a read error. The gene calls are TRBV28 and TRBJ1-1; 7 bases map to TRBD1. The CDR3 covers 17 residues. In germline, CDR1 is MDHEN, CDR2 SYDVKM. The CDR3 reads CASSLWDRWSENTEASF. In nucleotides, the CDR3 is TGTGCCAGCAGTTTATGGGACAGGTGGTCCGAGAACACTGAAGCTTCCTTT.

The chain employs TRBV28 and TRBJ1-1; 9 bases align to TRBD1. Germline-derived CDR1 and CDR2 are MDHEN and SYDVKM. V dropped 6 bases and J dropped 7; count of bases not matched to a gene: 18. The CDR3 totals 17 residues. The CDR3 loop is CASSLTPPGQGSGEAFF. As DNA, the CDR3 is TGTGCCAGCAGCTTAACCCCGCCCGGACAGGGGAGCGGTGAAGCTTTCTTT.

This clonotype occurred many times. The V and J genes are TRBV27 and TRBJ1-1; maybe TRBD1 (6 bases). With 3 bases removed from V and 1 base from J, the gap between germline ends came to 12 bases. Germline V gene sequence: CDR1 MNHEY, CDR2 SMNVEV (reference sequence). The CDR3 is 15 residues long. As DNA, the CDR3 is TGTGCCAGCAGTTTCGGTATGGGACAGAACACTGAAGCTTTCTTT. Its translation is CASSFGMGQNTEAFF.

V gene TRBV7-2 combines with J gene TRBJ2-3; D is undetermined. V lost 5 bases to trimming and J lost 1 base, with 10 bases between them. CDR3 length equals 14 residues. Germline lookup yields CDR1 SGHTA and CDR2 FQGNSA. CDR3 sequence (DNA): TGTGCCAGCAGCCGATCCCCTGGCACAGATACGCAGTATTTT. Translating gives CASSRSPGTDTQYF.

This clonotype was seen many times. The chain is built from TRBV28 and TRBJ1-1; D is unclear. The germline CDR1 and CDR2 sequences are MDHEN and SYDVKM. This CDR3 region has 16 residues. Trimming stripped 3 bases from V and 4 bases from J, with 18 bases between. CDR3 amino acids: CASSLTAPRGITEAFF. CDR3 bases: TGTGCCAGCAGTTTGACCGCCCCACGAGGGATCACTGAAGCTTTCTTT.

The V call is TRBV20-1, the J call TRBJ2-5; 9 bases fit TRBD1. Germline V CDR1 and CDR2: DFQATT, SNEGSKA (reference sequence). This CDR3 contains 14 residues. The ends lost 6 bases at V and 2 bases at J; junction bases unmatched: 7. The CDR3 nucleotides read TGCAGTGCAACGGACAGGGGCTTACAAGAGACCCAGTACTTC. Translated: CSATDRGLQETQYF.

This clonotype was counted between two and nine times. The rearrangement joins TRBV12-3 or TRBV12-4 to TRBJ2-6, with D perhaps TRBD1 or TRBD2 (5 bases each). The CDR3 loop spans 16 amino acids. Trimming pared 7 bases from V and 2 bases from J, leaving 15 bases between. The CDR3 is CASTNGAAAGANVLTF. The CDR3 nucleotides read TGTGCCAGCACAAACGGGGCCGCGGCTGGGGCCAACGTCCTGACTTTC.

This clonotype was recorded many times. The DNA is left out, because the CDR3 cannot be placed on it with certainty; the CDR3 is given as TCRdb lists it. The J gene is TRBJ1-1, the V gene TRBV19. From germline, CDR1 is LNHDA and CDR2 SQIVND (reference sequence). Counting both end residues, the CDR3 totals 14 amino acids. This CDR3 is CASSIFWRNTEAFF.

This clonotype was found many times. The CDR3 spells CASSSQGNNEKLFF. The DNA of the CDR3 is TGTGCCAGCAGTTCACAGGGTAATAATGAAAAACTGTTTTTT. This chain links TRBV27 with TRBJ1-4, with D perhaps TRBD1 (6 bases). This CDR3 spans 14 amino acids. Germline CDR1 reads MNHEY; CDR2 reads SMNVEV (reference sequence). The V end was cut by 4 bases, the J end by 4 bases, with 10 bases between.

This clonotype was recorded many times. The chain is built from TRBV5-1 and TRBJ1-1; D is perhaps TRBD1 (5 bases). The V end was cut by 6 bases, the J end by 11 bases, with 14 bases between. The CDR3 extends over 11 amino acids. Germline V gene data show CDR1 as SGHRS and CDR2 as YFSETQ. For the CDR3, the DNA is TGCGCCAGCAACAACCGGGGGGAGGCTTTCTTT. Its protein product is CASNNRGEAFF.